A single count supports the clone carrying this T cell receptor beta chain. This specimen belongs to a study of CD8 T cells in Susac syndrome. RNA, at roughly 0.5 to 1 ug, was reverse transcribed with random hexamers. A single record per CDR3 protein comes from TCRdb applying MiXCR to the immunoSEQ multiplex PCR reads. The sample records around 180,000 distinct CDR3 sequences, approximately 93% being singletons. Trimming left V 6 bases short and J 7 bases short, with 13 bases between. The length of the CDR3 is 14 residues. Looked up from germline, CDR1 is MNHNY and CDR2 is SVGAGI (reference sequence).

What was sequenced was CD4+ T cells from PBMCs. The TCR comes from a human donor with multiple sclerosis. The chain recombines TRBV6-6 with TRBJ1-6; D not certain. The CDR3 nucleotides are TGTGCCAGCAGGAGCCAGGCGGAGAATTCACCCCTCCACTTT. As protein: CASRSQAENSPLHF.